The 8 T cell receptor beta chains below come from one sample, sequenced in a study of T-cell reconstitution after alpha-beta-depleted transplantation in children. Preparation of the TCRbeta library was carried out with unique molecular identifiers. MiXCR was run by TCRdb on the PCR reads, yielding one entry per CDR3 protein. The sample shows about 48,000 distinct CDR3 sequences, about 5.7% of them seen only once. The specimen was PBMCs, mostly from graft donor cells, collected 60 days after TCRalphabeta/CD19-depleted stem cell transplant. These receptors originate from a female patient younger than 10 who had a stem cell transplant for aplastic anemia, so the T cells may come from the graft donor.

This clonotype appeared many times. The gene calls are TRBV4-3 and TRBJ2-7; weak D call: TRBD2 (6 bases). From germline, CDR1 is LGHNA and CDR2 YSLEER. The CDR3 extends over 16 amino acids. The V end was cut by 1 base, the J end by 4 bases, with 17 bases between. The CDR3 here is CASSQATGLRAYEQYF. CDR3 DNA sequence: TGCGCCAGCAGCCAAGCCACGGGACTGAGGGCTTACGAGCAGTACTTC.

In its sample, this clonotype was seen many times. The chain's CDR3 is CASSPPDSYEQYF. The CDR3 DNA is TGTGCCAGCAGCCCCCCGGACAGTTACGAGCAGTACTTC. This sequence joins TRBV7-3 and TRBJ2-7, with D possibly matching TRBD1 (6 bases). The CDR3 contains 13 residues. Germline CDR1 SGHTA, CDR2 FQGTGA. Trimming left V 5 bases short and J 4 bases short, with 12 bases between.

The rearrangement joins TRBV28 to TRBJ1-1; D is perhaps TRBD1 (5 bases). Germline V gene lookup returns CDR1 MDHEN and CDR2 SYDVKM. The CDR3 length is 14 residues. V was clipped by 6 bases and J by 10 bases, with 21 bases between them. The CDR3 spells CASRSEGPGNRAFF. DNA of the CDR3: TGTGCCAGCAGAAGCGAGGGACCCGGGAATAGAGCTTTCTTT.

This clonotype was counted ten times or more. V gene TRBV29-1 combines with J gene TRBJ2-1; perhaps TRBD1 as D (5 bases). Between the trimmed V and J ends, which lost 0 bases and 2 bases, there was a span of 17 bases. This CDR3 comprises 17 residues. Germline loops: CDR1 SQVTM, CDR2 ANQGSEA. CDR3 sequence reads: CSVEDLRLQGAYNEQFF. Written as DNA, the CDR3 is TGCAGCGTTGAAGATCTCCGACTCCAGGGCGCCTACAATGAGCAGTTCTTC.

For this clonotype: This may arise from a read error, as a much more abundant clone is one base away. V is TRBV5-1 and J is TRBJ2-1; maybe TRBD2 (11 bases). The V gene's germline CDR1 is SGHRS and CDR2 YFSETQ. The CDR3 loop spans 18 amino acids. The CDR3 DNA reads as TGCGCCAGCAGCTTGGGACTAGCGGGGACAGGGGCTTACAATGTGCAGTTCTTC. This translates into CASSLGLAGTGAYNVQFF.

This clonotype was observed many times. The V gene is TRBV20-1, the J gene TRBJ2-3, with TRBD2 as a possible D gene (5 bases). Trimming took off 3 bases at V and 0 bases at J, with 13 bases between the two ends. Per germline, CDR1 DFQATT and CDR2 SNEGSKA (reference sequence). This CDR3 spans 15 amino acids. The CDR3 here is CSASPRRRSTDTQYF. CDR3 sequence (DNA): TGCAGTGCTAGTCCCCGGAGGAGAAGCACAGATACGCAGTATTTT.

Many counts were recorded for this clonotype. The J gene is TRBJ1-5, the V gene TRBV6-6, with D unresolved. CDR3 length: 16 residues. Germline CDR1 MNHNY, CDR2 SVGAGI (reference sequence). V was pared by 0 bases and J by 0 bases, with 9 bases between. The CDR3 sequence is CASSYSFRYSNQPQHF. As DNA, the CDR3 is TGTGCCAGCAGTTACTCGTTTCGGTATAGCAATCAGCCCCAGCATTTT.

The chain joins TRBV7-9 to TRBJ2-5, with a possible D match to TRBD2 (5 bases). With 5 bases removed from V and 4 bases from J, the gap between germline ends came to 14 bases. There are 14 residues in the CDR3. The germline V gene encodes CDR1 SEHNR and CDR2 FQNEAQ (reference sequence). The CDR3 DNA reads TGTGCCAGCAGCCCTCGGGGATCGGGAGAGACCCAGTACTTC. Translation: CASSPRGSGETQYF. Complete variable domain (other parts from reference TRBV7-9 and TRBJ2-5): DTGVSQNPRHKITKRGQNVTFRCDPISEHNRLYWYRQTLGQGPEFLTYFQNEAQLEKSRLLSDRFSAERPKGSFSTLEIQRTEQGDSAMYLCASSPRGSGETQYFGPGTRLLVL.